This T cell receptor beta chain was retrieved from a study of early T cells in non-severe SARS-CoV-2 infection. Regarding the study as a whole: Private and CD4 specificities were missed by VDJdb matching, skewed to anti-spike CD8.

On this clonotype: Its antigen is undetermined.

Germline V gene sequence: CDR1 SGHNT, CDR2 YYREEE (reference sequence). The CDR3 has 14 amino acids. Trimming took off 3 bases at V and 6 bases at J, with 14 bases between the two ends. In TCRdb, the 5' RACE reads were re-called with MiXCR into one record per CDR3 protein. The sample gives around 33,000 distinct CDR3 sequences, about 4.6% of which show up once; 9% to 13% is in the top ten. The sequence derives from an adult who was a healthcare worker with PCR-confirmed SARS-CoV-2 infection or an uninfected control (not recorded which). The sequenced sample consisted of whole blood. The chain carries TRBV5-4 and TRBJ2-3, with D possibly matching TRBD2 (6 bases). CDR3 residues: CASSWGGAGDTQYF. The CDR3 coding sequence is TGTGCCAGCAGCTGGGGTGGGGCGGGGGATACGCAGTATTTT.